The next 9 T cell receptor beta chains were all read from a single sample in a study of T cell responses to AZD1222 COVID-19 vaccine. The protocol was immunoSEQ multiplex PCR, while the TCRdb copy is restricted to in-frame clones and leaves out a portion. The sample consists of about 150,000 clones, 90% of them appearing once. Source: peripheral blood, taken on day 0 of AZD1222 vaccination. The source is an adult in good health.

The rearrangement links TRBV25-1 to TRBJ2-5; tentatively, D is TRBD1 (6 bases). This CDR3 contains 14 residues. V shed 5 bases and J shed 0 bases, with 10 bases lying between them. Germline V gene sequence: CDR1 MGHDK, CDR2 SYGVNS. CDR3 sequence: CASSIQGYQETQYF. For the CDR3, the DNA is TGTGCCAGCAGTATCCAGGGGTACCAAGAGACCCAGTACTTC.

This clone appeared a single time. The CDR3 here is CASSEGQYTTDTQYF. The CDR3 DNA is TGTGCCAGCAGTGAAGGGCAGTATACCACAGATACGCAGTATTTT. The V and J genes are TRBV2 and TRBJ2-3; D is undetermined. Trimming took 1 base from V and 2 from J, leaving 10 bases between them. This CDR3 is 15 amino acids long. The germline V gene has CDR1 SNHLY and CDR2 FYNNEI.

The count of this clone is one. The rearrangement links TRBV5-1 to TRBJ1-1, with 7 bases lining up with TRBD1. The junction had 4 bases not matched to a gene; V was cut back by 5 bases and J by 0 bases. Germline CDR1 is SGHRS and CDR2 is YFSETQ. This CDR3 is 14 amino acids long. The CDR3 coding sequence is TGCGCCAGCAGGGGGACAGTAATGAACACTGAAGCTTTCTTT. As protein: CASRGTVMNTEAFF.

The count of this clone is one. The chain joins TRBV19 to TRBJ1-5, with 8 bases that match TRBD1. Germline V gene lookup returns CDR1 LNHDA and CDR2 SQIVND (reference sequence). This CDR3 comprises 14 residues. The V gene end was trimmed by 10 bases and the J gene end by 9 bases; junction bases not matched to a gene: 14. DNA for the CDR3: TGTGCCACGATGCTGGGACAGGACGTAGGGCCCCAGCATTTT. Translated, it gives CATMLGQDVGPQHF. The whole variable domain, filled in from reference TRBV19 and TRBJ1-5, reads DGGITQSPKYLFRKEGQNVTLSCEQNLNHDAMYWYRQDPGQGLRLIYYSQIVNDFQKGDIAEGYSVSREKKESFPLTVTSAQKNPTAFYLCATMLGQDVGPQHFGDGTRLSIL.

This sequence joins TRBV18 and TRBJ2-1; no clear D. This CDR3 has 12 amino acids. Trimming removed 1 base from V and 8 bases from J, with 6 bases in between. CDR1 is KGHSH and CDR2 is LQKENI in the germline V gene. The CDR3 reads CASSPHGDEQFF. The CDR3 DNA sequence: TGTGCCAGCTCACCACATGGGGATGAGCAGTTCTTC.

The V call is TRBV11-2, the J call TRBJ2-7; tentatively, D is TRBD1 (5 bases). The CDR3 sequence is 14 residues long. V gave up 2 bases and J gave up 4 bases, with 12 bases separating them. The germline gives CDR1 SGHAT, CDR2 FQNNGV. The CDR3 sequence is CASSLSPGLYEQYF. CDR3 sequence (DNA): TGTGCCAGCAGCTTATCCCCAGGGCTATACGAGCAGTACTTC.

This clone was seen a single time. The V call is TRBV9, the J call TRBJ1-4; 7 bases align to TRBD1. This CDR3 has 13 residues. Trimming removed 3 bases from V and 6 bases from J; junction bases left unmatched: 2. Per germline, CDR1 SGDLS and CDR2 YYNGEE. The CDR3 loop reads CASSDDRDEKLFF. CDR3 in DNA: TGTGCCAGCAGCGATGACAGGGATGAAAAACTGTTTTTT.

The chain joins TRBV29-1 to TRBJ2-1, with D perhaps TRBD2 (5 bases). CDR3 size: 15 residues. The V and J ends lost 0 bases and 4 bases respectively, with 13 bases between them. CDR1 and CDR2 (germline): SQVTM, ANQGSEA. The CDR3 spells CSVEETRVSYNEQFF. CDR3 in DNA: TGCAGCGTTGAAGAGACGAGGGTTAGTTACAATGAGCAGTTCTTC.

V gene TRBV7-3 combines with J gene TRBJ2-2; D remains ambiguous. Looked up from germline, CDR1 is SGHTA and CDR2 is FQGTGA. Trimming removed 1 base at V and 1 base at J, with 4 bases between. This CDR3 has 14 amino acids. CDR3 loop: CASSLNGNTGELFF. In DNA, the CDR3 is TGTGCCAGCAGCTTAAACGGGAACACCGGGGAGCTGTTTTTT. The whole variable domain, filled in from reference TRBV7-3 and TRBJ2-2, reads GAGVSQTPSNKVTEKGKYVELRCDPISGHTALYWYRQSLGQGPEFLIYFQGTGAADDSGLPNDRFFAVRPEGSVSTLKIQRTERGDSAVYLCASSLNGNTGELFFGEGSRLTVL.